This T cell receptor beta chain was observed in a study of blood T cell repertoires in COVID-19. Study-level background: Acute-phase and convalescent COVID-19 samples originated in the United States, Italy and Spain. The analysed material was cDNA or gDNA that came from T cells, B-cell-depleted T cells, or PBMCs.

Measured with immunoSEQ multiplex PCR; TCRdb has only the in-frame clones, and not every one. This sample has approximately 190,000 clones; 70% to 90% occur once, and the top ten carry 5% to 8%. CDR3 length equals 14 residues. V was shortened by 0 bases and J by 1 base, with 5 bases between the two germline ends. Germline values: CDR1 SGHRS, CDR2 YFSETQ. The sequencing sample was made of peripheral blood. The TCR originated in a woman aged 40 to 55 who had recovered from COVID-19. The genes are TRBV5-1 and TRBJ1-5, with a tentative D call TRBD1 (5 bases). CDR3 DNA: TGCGCCAGCAGCTTGGGACAGAGCAATCAGCCCCAGCATTTT. This encodes CASSLGQSNQPQHF.